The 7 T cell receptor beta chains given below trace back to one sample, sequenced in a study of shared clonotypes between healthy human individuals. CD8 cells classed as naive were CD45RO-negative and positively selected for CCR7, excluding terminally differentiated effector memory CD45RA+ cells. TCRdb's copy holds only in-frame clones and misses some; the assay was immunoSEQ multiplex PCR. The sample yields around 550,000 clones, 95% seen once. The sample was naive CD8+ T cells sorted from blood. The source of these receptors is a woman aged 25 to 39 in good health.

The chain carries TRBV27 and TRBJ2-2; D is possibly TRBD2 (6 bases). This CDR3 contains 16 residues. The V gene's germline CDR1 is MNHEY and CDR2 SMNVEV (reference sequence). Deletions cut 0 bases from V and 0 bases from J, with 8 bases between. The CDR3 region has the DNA TGTGCCAGCAGTTTATCTCCGGGGGCGAACACCGGGGAGCTGTTTTTT. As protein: CASSLSPGANTGELFF.

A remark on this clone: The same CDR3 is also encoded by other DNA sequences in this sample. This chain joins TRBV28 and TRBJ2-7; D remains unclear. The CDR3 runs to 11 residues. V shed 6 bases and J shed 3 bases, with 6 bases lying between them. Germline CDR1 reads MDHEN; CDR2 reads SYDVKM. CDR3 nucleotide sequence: TGTGCCAGCAGCCCCGGCTACGAGCAGTACTTC. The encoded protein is CASSPGYEQYF.

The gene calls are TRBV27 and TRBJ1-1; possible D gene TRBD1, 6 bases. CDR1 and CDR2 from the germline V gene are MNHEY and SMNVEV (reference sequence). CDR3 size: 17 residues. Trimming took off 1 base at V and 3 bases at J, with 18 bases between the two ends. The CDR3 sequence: CASSLWSGGAPYTEAFF. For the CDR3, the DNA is TGTGCCAGCAGTTTATGGTCCGGGGGCGCCCCGTACACTGAAGCTTTCTTT.

The CDR3 bases are TGTGCCAGCAGCACGGGGACTAGTAGGTACGAGCAGTACTTC. Its translation: CASSTGTSRYEQYF. This sequence joins TRBV9 and TRBJ2-7; 8 bases align to TRBD2. The CDR3 sequence is 14 residues long. CDR1 and CDR2 from the germline V gene are SGDLS and YYNGEE. With 4 bases clipped from V and 4 bases from J, the junction kept 7 bases outside the gene matches.

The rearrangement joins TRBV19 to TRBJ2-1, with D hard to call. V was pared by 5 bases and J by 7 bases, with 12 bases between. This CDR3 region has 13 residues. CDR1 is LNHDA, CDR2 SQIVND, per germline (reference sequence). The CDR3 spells CASSLELENEQFF. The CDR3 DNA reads TGTGCCAGTAGTTTGGAGCTGGAGAATGAGCAGTTCTTC.

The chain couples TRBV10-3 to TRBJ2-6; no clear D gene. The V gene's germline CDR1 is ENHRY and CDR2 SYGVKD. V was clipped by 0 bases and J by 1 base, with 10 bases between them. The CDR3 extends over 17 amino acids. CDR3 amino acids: CAISESTLGSGANVLTF. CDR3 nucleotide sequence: TGTGCCATCAGTGAGTCGACTCTGGGGTCTGGGGCCAACGTCCTGACTTTC.

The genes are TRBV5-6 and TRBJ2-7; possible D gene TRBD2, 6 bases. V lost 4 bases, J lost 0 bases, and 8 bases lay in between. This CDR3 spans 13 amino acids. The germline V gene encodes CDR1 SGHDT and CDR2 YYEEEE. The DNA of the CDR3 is TGTGCCAGCAGCGCGACTAGCTCCTACGAGCAGTACTTC. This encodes CASSATSSYEQYF.